The source of this TCR beta chain is a study of blood T cell repertoires in COVID-19. Study-wide background: Nucleic acid was either cDNA or gDNA, and it came from T cells, B-cell-depleted T cells, or PBMCs.

While infection was still active, Seattle patients were enrolled and then followed longitudinally. Losses at the gene ends were 3 bases for V and 1 base for J; bases not matched to a gene: 3. The CDR3 has 16 residues. In the original analysis: Reference gene primer amplification gave nucleated cell count estimates. Generated by immunoSEQ multiplex PCR, the TCRdb table keeps only in-frame clones and is missing some. V, J and clone size were drawn from that table, and D and trimming were deduced from the DNA. The sample holds 150,000 to 200,000 clones, approximately 95% seen once. Sequenced material: peripheral blood. This clonotype was obtained from a woman aged 60-75 years with COVID-19, enrolled during active disease. V usage is TRBV23-1 and J usage is TRBJ1-5, with 10 bases fitting TRBD1. TRBV23-1 carries the ORF label, with uncertain function. The CDR3 sequence is CASSQGQGFSNQPQHF. As DNA, the CDR3 is TGCGCCAGCAGTCAGGGACAGGGGTTCAGCAATCAGCCCCAGCATTTT.